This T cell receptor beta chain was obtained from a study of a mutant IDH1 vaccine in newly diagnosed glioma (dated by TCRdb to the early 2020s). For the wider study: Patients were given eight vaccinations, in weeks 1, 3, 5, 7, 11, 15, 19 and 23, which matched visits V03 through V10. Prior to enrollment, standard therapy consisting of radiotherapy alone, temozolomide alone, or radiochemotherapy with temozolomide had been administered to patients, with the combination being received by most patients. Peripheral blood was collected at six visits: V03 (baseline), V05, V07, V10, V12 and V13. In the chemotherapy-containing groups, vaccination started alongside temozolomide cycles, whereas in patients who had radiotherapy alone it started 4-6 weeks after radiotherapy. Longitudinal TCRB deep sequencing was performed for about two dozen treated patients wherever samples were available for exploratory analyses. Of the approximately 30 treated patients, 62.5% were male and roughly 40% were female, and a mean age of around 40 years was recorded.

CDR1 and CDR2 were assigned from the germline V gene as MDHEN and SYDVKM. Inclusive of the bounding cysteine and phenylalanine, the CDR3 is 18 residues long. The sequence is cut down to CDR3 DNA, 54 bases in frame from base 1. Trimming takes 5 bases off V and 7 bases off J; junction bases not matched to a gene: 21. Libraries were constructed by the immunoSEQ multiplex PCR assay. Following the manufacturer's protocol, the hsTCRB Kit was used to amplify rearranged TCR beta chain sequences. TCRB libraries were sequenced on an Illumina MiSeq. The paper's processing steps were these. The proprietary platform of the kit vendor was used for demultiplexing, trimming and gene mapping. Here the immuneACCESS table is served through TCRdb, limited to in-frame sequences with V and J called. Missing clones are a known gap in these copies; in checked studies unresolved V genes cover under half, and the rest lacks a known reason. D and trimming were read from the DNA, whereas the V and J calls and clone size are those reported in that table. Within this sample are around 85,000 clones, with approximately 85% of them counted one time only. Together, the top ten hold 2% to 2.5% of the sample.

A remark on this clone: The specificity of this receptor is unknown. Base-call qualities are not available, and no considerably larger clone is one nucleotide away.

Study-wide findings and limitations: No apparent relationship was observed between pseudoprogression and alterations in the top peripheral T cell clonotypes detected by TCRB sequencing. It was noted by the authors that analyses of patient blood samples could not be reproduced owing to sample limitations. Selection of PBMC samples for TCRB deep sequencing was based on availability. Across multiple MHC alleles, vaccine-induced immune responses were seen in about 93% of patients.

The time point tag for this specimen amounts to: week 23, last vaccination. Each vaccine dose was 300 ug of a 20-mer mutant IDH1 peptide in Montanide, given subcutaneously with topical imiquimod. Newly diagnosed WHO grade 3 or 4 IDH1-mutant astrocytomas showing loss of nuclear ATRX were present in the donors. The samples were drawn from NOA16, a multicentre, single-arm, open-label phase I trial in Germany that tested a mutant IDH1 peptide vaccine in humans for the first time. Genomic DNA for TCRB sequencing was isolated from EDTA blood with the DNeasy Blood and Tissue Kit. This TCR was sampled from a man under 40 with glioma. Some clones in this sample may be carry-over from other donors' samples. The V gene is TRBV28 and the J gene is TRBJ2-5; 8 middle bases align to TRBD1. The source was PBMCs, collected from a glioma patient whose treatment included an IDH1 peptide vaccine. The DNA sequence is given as TGTGCCAGCAGTCCCGGGCTGGACAGCGACTACACAGGGGGGACCCAGTACTTC. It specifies CASSPGLDSDYTGGTQYF. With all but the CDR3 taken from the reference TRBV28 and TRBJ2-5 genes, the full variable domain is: DVKVTQSSRYLVKRTGEKVFLECVQDMDHENMFWYRQDPGLGLRLIYFSYDVKMKEKGDIPEGYSVSREKKERFSLILESASTNQTSMYLCASSPGLDSDYTGGTQYFGPGTRLLVL.